This T cell receptor beta chain appears in the sequencing data of a study of blood T cell repertoires in COVID-19. Study overall: Acute and convalescent COVID-19 specimens originated in the United States, Italy and Spain. From T cells, B-cell-depleted T cells, or PBMCs came the material, which was cDNA or gDNA.

For this clone: The junction departs from the called germline gene at one end, perhaps through a read error.

Original processing methods: It was from reference gene primer amplification that nucleated cell counts were estimated. Sequencing used immunoSEQ multiplex PCR; TCRdb keeps in-frame clones, though not all of them. V, J and clone size are taken as reported in that table, and D and trimming were inferred from the DNA itself. The table lists nearly 200,000 clones, roughly four fifths of them singletons. The source of this sequence is a human donor with acute or convalescent COVID-19. The donor label of this sample is uncertain. The material sequenced was peripheral blood.

CDR3 bases: TGTGCCAACAGTGGGAGGGACAGGAGCTCCTACGAGCAGTACTTC. Protein product: CANSGRDRSSYEQYF. The rearrangement joins TRBV6-6 to TRBJ2-7; possible D gene TRBD1, 8 bases. The germline V gene encodes CDR1 MNHNY and CDR2 SVGAGI (reference sequence). This CDR3 region has 15 residues.